Shown below are 10 T cell receptor beta chains from a single sample sequenced in a study of T cells in Graves' hyperthyroidism and ophthalmopathy. RNA transcripts served as the template for amplifying TCR beta CDR3 regions. HTBI primers drove first-round RT-PCR of the TCR CDR3. TCRdb fed the multiplex PCR reads into MiXCR, producing one record per CDR3 protein. In the table there are about 840,000 distinct CDR3 sequences, 38% of which are singletons. The material sequenced was blood. The receptors were sampled from a man between 18 and 29 years old with Graves' hyperthyroidism.

As regards this clonotype: An end of the junction does not agree with germline; a read error may underlie this. The chain joins TRBV2 to TRBJ1-5; no clear D gene. The length of the CDR3 is 13 residues. Germline loops: CDR1 SNHLY, CDR2 FYNNEI. The chain's CDR3 is CASSGGSEQHQHF. The DNA for the CDR3 is TGTGCCAGCAGTGGAGGGTCAGAACAGCACCAGCATTTT.

The chain combines TRBV4-2 with TRBJ2-7, with TRBD2 matching 11 bases. Germline loops: CDR1 LGHNA, CDR2 YNFKEQ. This CDR3 has 15 residues. Losses at the gene ends were 4 bases for V and 2 bases for J; bases not matched to a gene: 4. CDR3 nucleotides: TGTGCCAGCAGCCCGAGACTAGCGGGAACCTACGAGCAGTACTTC. Residues: CASSPRLAGTYEQYF.

This clonotype was counted many times. This rearrangement joins TRBV25-1 to TRBJ1-1, with 7 bases that match TRBD1. Germline CDR1 reads MGHDK; CDR2 reads SYGVNS. Unmatched junction bases numbered 9, after V lost 3 bases and J lost 5 bases. The CDR3 covers 15 residues. The CDR3 loop reads CASSDRTGVGTEAFF. CDR3 nucleotides: TGTGCCAGCAGTGACCGCACAGGGGTGGGTACTGAAGCTTTCTTT.

The chain uses TRBV9 and TRBJ2-3, with 9 positions matching TRBD1. This CDR3 is 14 amino acids long. J gave up 4 bases and V 4 bases, and 4 bases lay outside the gene matches. Germline V gene lookup returns CDR1 SGDLS and CDR2 YYNGEE. CDR3 DNA sequence: TGTGCCAGCAGCCCACGACAGGGGGCAGATACGCAGTATTTT. This translates into CASSPRQGADTQYF.

V and J are TRBV2 and TRBJ1-1; possible D gene TRBD1, 5 bases. The CDR3 has 14 residues. Germline CDR1 and CDR2: SNHLY and FYNNEI. Trimming pared 8 bases from V and 4 bases from J, leaving 17 bases between. In DNA, the CDR3 is TGTGCCAGCCTAAGGGGTCCCGGGGGCACTGAAGCTTTCTTT. Translating gives CASLRGPGGTEAFF.

The CDR3 here is CSVAGGFGYTF. CDR3 coding DNA: TGCAGCGTTGCAGGGGGCTTTGGCTACACCTTC. V and J are TRBV29-1 and TRBJ1-2; TRBD1 agrees at 8 bases. J was trimmed by 7 bases and V by 4 bases; bases with no gene match: 2. CDR3 length equals 11 residues. Germline V gene sequence: CDR1 SQVTM, CDR2 ANQGSEA.

Note on this clonotype: A clone one base away is much larger, so this may be a read error. This chain links TRBV7-2 with TRBJ1-6, with D tentatively TRBD1 (5 bases). V was shortened by 5 bases and J by 11 bases, with 13 bases between the two germline ends. Germline CDR1 and CDR2: SGHTA and FQGNSA. The CDR3 is made up of 13 amino acids. In DNA, the CDR3 is TGTGCCAGCAGCGTCGGGGCAGAGACACCCCTCCACTTT. Amino acid sequence: CASSVGAETPLHF.

This clonotype was counted at least ten times. The chain couples TRBV15 to TRBJ2-2; TRBD2 aligns across 12 bases. CDR3 length: 18 residues. The J segment lost 1 base and the V segment lost 3 bases, leaving 6 bases of the junction unmatched. CDR1 LNHNV and CDR2 YYDKDF come from the germline V gene (reference sequence). The CDR3 spells CATSSPGLAGMNTGELFF. The CDR3 DNA follows: TGTGCCACCAGCAGTCCTGGACTAGCGGGGATGAACACCGGGGAGCTGTTTTTT.

The J gene is TRBJ2-5, the V gene TRBV7-2; either TRBD1 or TRBD2 may fit D (7 bases each). Per the germline V gene, CDR1 is SGHTA and CDR2 is FQGNSA. The germline V and J ends were trimmed by 5 bases and 5 bases, with 18 bases remaining between them. This CDR3 has 15 residues. CDR3 DNA sequence: TGTGCCAGCAGCAGACGACAGGGAGGGGAGGAGACCCAGTACTTC. It codes for CASSRRQGGEETQYF.

V gene TRBV5-1 combines with J gene TRBJ2-6; TRBD1 aligns across 8 bases. Germline V gives CDR1 SGHRS, CDR2 YFSETQ. The V segment lost 1 base and the J segment 11 bases; nucleotides outside the gene matches: 8. The CDR3 loop spans 15 amino acids. The CDR3 nucleotides read TGCGCCAGCAGCTTGTTCGAAGCAGGGGGCTACGTCCTGACTTTC. Translated: CASSLFEAGGYVLTF. Full variable domain (remainder filled in from reference TRBV5-1 and TRBJ2-6): KAGVTQTPRYLIKTRGQQVTLSCSPISGHRSVSWYQQTPGQGLQFLFEYFSETQRNKGNFPGRFSGRQFSNSRSEMNVSTLELGDSALYLCASSLFEAGGYVLTFGAGSRLTVL.